Listed below are T cell receptor beta chains from one sample, sequenced in a study of cytomegalovirus exposure and HLA in healthy donors. Sequencing used immunoSEQ multiplex PCR; TCRdb keeps in-frame clones, though not all of them. Here the sample spans about 100,000 clones, roughly 77% being singletons. The sample comprised PBMCs. The receptors shown here come from a woman between 45 and 65 years old in good health and CMV-seropositive. CDR3s leave out the opening cysteine and the closing phenylalanine or tryptophan. Each record gives: V gene, CDR3 protein.

TRBV7-3 | ASSFSTGLAYEQY
TRBV2 | ASLGPAKLANYGYT
TRBV6-5 | ASSSKMSSYNSPLH
TRBV5-1 | ASSLEGQGYNEQF
TRBV7-8 | ASSLSGGRQETQY
TRBV5-1 | ASSLGGRIENEQF
TRBV9 | ASSAKTTSGSTQY
TRBV5-1 | ASSLVGTGSSYEQY
TRBV9 | ASSVDRLAGTDTQY
TRBV6-1 | ASRPTGVTNEKLF
TRBV6-1 | ASSEALQGMNTEAF
TRBV18 | ASSPPYRTDTQY
TRBV6-5 | ASSPGQGTEAF
TRBV5-1 | ASSFGQGGEKLF
TRBV5-1 | ASSLDRGDQPQH
TRBV6-5 | ASTKGQGGYTQY
TRBV27 | ASSSRAGAYEQY
TRBV27 | ASSLYLNFDTQY
TRBV4-1 | ASSQGPSGTYSYEQY
TRBV10-1 | ASGREYTGELF
TRBV5-1 | ASSRPGELRDEQF
TRBV9 | ASTRLGSGGADTQY
TRBV7-8 | ASSLALAGSYEQY
TRBV6-1 | ASSEIVREQY
TRBV19 | ASSIGFREDTDTQY
TRBV7-8 | ASSYVPAGGEQY
TRBV6-5 | ASSQGSTSFMF
TRBV10-1 | ASSESTGEQY
TRBV2 | ASSVLGGHTGEQF
TRBV6-5 | ASSSRDWGAYEQY
TRBV7-6 | ASSTLVGQGGTDTQY
TRBV7-9 | ASSPPKAAVLEAF
TRBV5-1 | ASSFTFEPSHYEQY
TRBV5-1 | ASSLDSRTEAF
TRBV29-1 | SVGNSNTGELF
TRBV9 | ASSPADREGYT
TRBV19 | ASSISWTGGSEKLF
TRBV6-1 | ASSVLARGGNQPQH
TRBV19 | ASSKGDSPSSYNSPLH
TRBV6-1 | ASSPGYGYT
TRBV5-1 | ASSPSGGNTIY
TRBV12-5 | ASGFFLSRSGNTIY